These T cell receptor beta chains were read from a single sample in a study of immune evolution from preneoplasia to lung adenocarcinoma. Only in-frame clones appear in the TCRdb table, and some are missing; sequencing was by immunoSEQ multiplex PCR. This sample yields around 13,000 clones, of which 75% to 85% are seen a single time; roughly 4.9% belongs to the top ten. Sequencing input: FFPE minimally invasive lung adenocarcinoma tissue. Receptors originate from a person aged 65 to 85 with lung adenocarcinoma. The CDR3 runs from the conserved cysteine through the conserved F or W. The D gene is left open where the match is weak. Rows may omit the clone size; those that give it use once, few, many or a size class.

. TRBJ1-2 TRBV5-4 . TGTGCCAGCAGCTTGGCCCGGGGTGCTAACTATGGCTACACCTTC CASSLARGANYGYTF
. TRBJ1-1 TRBV28 . TGTGCCAGCAGTTTAATGAACACTGAAGCTTTCTTT CASSLMNTEAFF
. TRBJ2-3 TRBV27 . TGTGCCAGCAGTTTACAGAGCACAGATACGCAGTATTTT CASSLQSTDTQYF
once TRBJ2-1 TRBV11-2 . TGTGCCAGCAGCTTTTTCCGGGATGAGCAGTTCTTC CASSFFRDEQFF
once TRBJ1-4 TRBV6-6 TRBD1 TGTGCCAGCAGTTCACGGGACAGGGGGGGAGAAAAACTGTTTTTT CASSSRDRGGEKLFF
. TRBJ2-1 TRBV5-1 TRBD2 TGCGCCAGCAGCTTGGCGACTAGCGGGGAGTACAATGAGCAGTTCTTC CASSLATSGEYNEQFF
. TRBJ2-7 TRBV7-9 . TGTGCCAGCAGCCTACCTGGACGGGCCTACGAGCAGTACTTC CASSLPGRAYEQYF
. TRBJ1-2 TRBV6-5 . TGTGCCAGCAGTTATATGGGAGGCTACACCTTC CASSYMGGYTF
. TRBJ2-5 TRBV29-1 . TGCAGCGTTACCCCCGGGGGAGGAGAGACCCAGTACTTC CSVTPGGGETQYF
once TRBJ1-2 TRBV21-1 . TGTGCCAGCAGCAACCCAGGTTCTGCTAACTATGGCTACACCTTC CASSNPGSANYGYTF
. TRBJ2-1 TRBV19 . TGTGCCAGTTCGCTCGGGCGAAACAATGAGCAGTTCTTC CASSLGRNNEQFF
. TRBJ1-3 TRBV9 . TGTGCCAGCAGCGGAGAGGCATCTGGAAACACCATATATTTT CASSGEASGNTIYF
. TRBJ1-2 TRBV7-2 . TGTGCCAGCAGCCAACCGGACAGCATTAACTATGGCTACACCTTC CASSQPDSINYGYTF
. TRBJ2-7 TRBV19 TRBD1 TGTGCCAGTAGTGCGACCGGGACAGGGGGCAGCGAGCAGTACTTC CASSATGTGGSEQYF
. TRBJ1-5 TRBV18 . TGTGCCAGCTCAGGACTGGAGAATCAGCCCCAGCATTTT CASSGLENQPQHF
. TRBJ2-1 TRBV28 TRBD2 TGTGCCAGCAGTACCGCTAGCGGGGGTTACAATGAGCAGTTCTTC CASSTASGGYNEQFF
. TRBJ2-7 TRBV2 . TGTGCCAGCAGCCGCTACGAGCAGTACTTC CASSRYEQYF
. TRBJ2-3 TRBV7-9 . TGTGCCAGCAGCTTAGCCCCATTAGACACAGATACGCAGTATTTT CASSLAPLDTDTQYF
. TRBJ2-5 TRBV10-3 . TGTGCCATCAGCCCAGGCACGGAAGAGACCCAGTACTTC CAISPGTEETQYF
. TRBJ1-4 TRBV19 . TGTGCCAGTAGTGGGACTTTTCTAGAAAAACTGTTTTTT CASSGTFLEKLFF
few TRBJ2-7 TRBV7-9 . TGTGCCAGCAGCTTAGGGGCAGACTACGAGCAGTACTTC CASSLGADYEQYF
. TRBJ2-3 TRBV7-9 TRBD1 TGTGCCAGCAGCCCCTGGACAGGGAATACAGATACGCAGTATTTT CASSPWTGNTDTQYF